This TCR beta chain was recovered during a study of blood T cell repertoires in COVID-19. CDR3 length: 15 amino acids. V shed 5 bases and J shed 1 base, with 12 bases lying between them. Germline CDR1 and CDR2: SGHVS and FQNEAQ. Original handling: Counts of nucleated cells, estimated from reference gene primer amplification, were obtained. Assay: immunoSEQ multiplex PCR; the TCRdb copy retains only in-frame clones and omits some. The DNA gave D and trimming, while V, J and clone size come from that table. The table lists 120,000 to 150,000 clones, over 80% of them singletons, with roughly 6.2% in the top ten.

Source material: PBMCs or T cells enriched from blood (not recorded which). This sequence was found in a woman aged 45 to 65 who had been exposed to COVID-19. This rearrangement joins TRBV7-8 to TRBJ2-1; perhaps TRBD2 as D (6 bases). CDR3 loop: CASSPLARSYNEQFF. The CDR3 nucleotides are TGTGCCAGCAGCCCTCTAGCGCGGTCCTACAATGAGCAGTTCTTC. Based on the CDR3 plus reference TRBV7-8 and TRBJ2-1, the full variable domain is GAGVSQSPRYKVAKRGQDVALRCDPISGHVSLFWYQQALGQGPEFLTYFQNEAQLDKSGLPSDRFFAERPEGSVSTLKIQRTQQEDSAVYLCASSPLARSYNEQFFGPGTRLTVL.